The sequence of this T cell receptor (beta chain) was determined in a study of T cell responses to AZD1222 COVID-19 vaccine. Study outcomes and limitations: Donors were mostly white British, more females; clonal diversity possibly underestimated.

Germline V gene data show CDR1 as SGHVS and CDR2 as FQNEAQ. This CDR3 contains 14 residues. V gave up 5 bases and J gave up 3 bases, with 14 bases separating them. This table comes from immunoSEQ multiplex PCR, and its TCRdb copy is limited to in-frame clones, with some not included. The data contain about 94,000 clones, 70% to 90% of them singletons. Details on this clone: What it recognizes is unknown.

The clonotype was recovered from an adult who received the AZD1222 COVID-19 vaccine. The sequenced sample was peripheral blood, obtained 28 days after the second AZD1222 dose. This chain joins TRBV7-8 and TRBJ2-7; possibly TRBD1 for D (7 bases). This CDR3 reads CASSTAGQHYEQYF. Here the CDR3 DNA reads TGTGCCAGCAGCACCGCGGGACAGCACTACGAGCAGTACTTC.